These T cell receptor beta chains were read from a single sample in a study of CD8 T cells in Susac syndrome. TCRdb analysed the immunoSEQ multiplex PCR reads with MiXCR anew, one entry per CDR3 protein. The data show roughly 190,000 distinct CDR3 sequences, more than 85% seen once. Input material: CD4+ T cells from PBMCs. The source of these receptors is a human donor with Susac syndrome. CDR3s include the opening cysteine and the closing phenylalanine or tryptophan. A D gene is named only where the DNA matches it firmly. Only some rows state a clone size, as once, few, many or a class for expanded clones.

CDR3nt	CDR3aa	v_gene	d_gene	j_gene	abundance	len
TGTGCCAGCAGCTTAACAGCCAGCGGGGGGGCGGAGACCCAGTACTTC	CASSLTASGGAETQYF	TRBV11-2	TRBD2	TRBJ2-5	once	16
TGTGCCGCCCGGGCTCCCCAAAGCTCCTACAATGAGCAGTTCTTC	CAARAPQSSYNEQFF	TRBV15	NA	TRBJ2-1	NA	15
TGTGCCAGCAGAAGGGGGGGCACAGATACGCAGTATTTT	CASRRGGTDTQYF	TRBV6-1	NA	TRBJ2-3	few	13
TGTGCCAGCAGCTTAAGGGGGGACACCGGGGAGCTGTTTTTT	CASSLRGDTGELFF	TRBV11-2	NA	TRBJ2-2	NA	14
TGTGTCTGGAGGACTAGCGGGCAAGAGACCCAGTACTTC	CVWRTSGQETQYF	TRBV30	TRBD2	TRBJ2-5	NA	13
TGCAGTGCTAGAGTCGGGGGGAAAAATCAGCCCCAGCATTTT	CSARVGGKNQPQHF	TRBV20-1	NA	TRBJ1-5	NA	14
TGTGCCAGCAGCCCCACGGGGAGGGCCCGGGAAGAGACCCAGTACTTC	CASSPTGRAREETQYF	TRBV7-9	TRBD2	TRBJ2-5	NA	16
TGTGCCAGCAGCCTTCGGACCGATTTAGGAACTGGGCTGTTTTTT	CASSLRTDLGTGLFF	TRBV14	NA	TRBJ1-4	once	15
TGTGCCAGCAGCCCTGCCAGGTTCAACACTGAAGCTTTCTTT	CASSPARFNTEAFF	TRBV7-2	NA	TRBJ1-1	once	14
TGCAGTGCCCCTAGCGGGAGTAGTTTCAAGCAGTTCTTC	CSAPSGSSFKQFF	TRBV20-1	TRBD2	TRBJ2-1	NA	13
TGTGCCAGCAGCTTACAGGGTGGGGAAGAGACCCAGTACTTC	CASSLQGGEETQYF	TRBV11-2	NA	TRBJ2-5	few	14
TGTGCCAGCAGCCAAGAAGGTGCGAGGGGAAACACCATATATTTT	CASSQEGARGNTIYF	TRBV3-1	NA	TRBJ1-3	NA	15
TGTGCCAGTAGTATCCCTTGGGGGGGCACTGAAGCTTTCTTT	CASSIPWGGTEAFF	TRBV19	NA	TRBJ1-1	NA	14
TGCAGCGCCTGGGACAACACCTACGAGCAGTACTTC	CSAWDNTYEQYF	TRBV29-1	NA	TRBJ2-7	NA	12
TGCGCCAGCAGCCCTCTTAGCGGGGGGGCGGGGAATGAGCAGTTCTTC	CASSPLSGGAGNEQFF	TRBV5-1	TRBD2	TRBJ2-1	NA	16
TGTGCCAGCAGCGCGTTAAGGGGTCACTATGGCTACACCTTC	CASSALRGHYGYTF	TRBV11-2	NA	TRBJ1-2	NA	14
TGTGCCAGCAGCTTAATTGTAGGGGACAGTGCCAAAAACATTCAGTACTTC	CASSLIVGDSAKNIQYF	TRBV7-9	TRBD1	TRBJ2-4	NA	17
TGTGCCAGCAGCTTTACAGGGTTAGACTATGGCTACACCTTC	CASSFTGLDYGYTF	TRBV7-9	NA	TRBJ1-2	NA	14
TGTGCCAGCAGTTCATATAGCGGGGGGGCCCAGTACTTC	CASSSYSGGAQYF	TRBV27	TRBD2	TRBJ2-7	NA	13
TGTGCCAGCAGTCCAAAACAGGGGTTTATCGCTGAAGCTTTCTTT	CASSPKQGFIAEAFF	TRBV6-5	TRBD1	TRBJ1-1	NA	15
TGTGCCAGTAGTATAGCCAGCGGGTTTACCTACGAGCAGTACTTC	CASSIASGFTYEQYF	TRBV19	NA	TRBJ2-7	NA	15
TGTGCCAGCAGTACAGCGGGGGAGGCCCAAGAGACCCAGTACTTC	CASSTAGEAQETQYF	TRBV6-4	TRBD2	TRBJ2-5	once	15
TGTGCCACCAGTGATTTAGGGATAGCTAGAGAGACCCAGTACTTC	CATSDLGIARETQYF	TRBV24-1	NA	TRBJ2-5	NA	15
TGTGCCAGCAGCTTAGTGATGCAGCGGGGGTACGCTGAAGCTTTCTTT	CASSLVMQRGYAEAFF	TRBV11-2	NA	TRBJ1-1	NA	16
TGCGCCAGCAGCCCGGACAGGGTCACCGGGGAGCTGTTTTTT	CASSPDRVTGELFF	TRBV5-1	TRBD1	TRBJ2-2	few	14
TGTGCCAGCAGCCACACCGGGGGAGGATACACAGATACGCAGTATTTT	CASSHTGGGYTDTQYF	TRBV4-2	NA	TRBJ2-3	few	16
TGCGCCAGCAGCCCAGGGGAGAAAGATACGCAGTATTTT	CASSPGEKDTQYF	TRBV5-1	NA	TRBJ2-3	NA	13
TGCGCCAGCAGCCAAGTCTACGCTAGCACAGATACGCAGTATTTT	CASSQVYASTDTQYF	TRBV4-1	NA	TRBJ2-3	NA	15
TGCGCCAGCAGATCGGGACTAGCGGGAGGGGGCGAGCAGTTCTTC	CASRSGLAGGGEQFF	TRBV5-1	TRBD2	TRBJ2-1	NA	15